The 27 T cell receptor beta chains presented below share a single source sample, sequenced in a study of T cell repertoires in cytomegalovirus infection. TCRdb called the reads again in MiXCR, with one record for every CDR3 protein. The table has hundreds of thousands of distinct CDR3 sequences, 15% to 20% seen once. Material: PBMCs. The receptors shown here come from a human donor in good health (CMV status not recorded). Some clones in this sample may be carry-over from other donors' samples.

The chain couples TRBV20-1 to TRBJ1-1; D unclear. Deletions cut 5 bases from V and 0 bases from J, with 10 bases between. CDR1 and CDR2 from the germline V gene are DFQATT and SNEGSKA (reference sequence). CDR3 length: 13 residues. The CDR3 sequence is CSAHQAMNTEAFF. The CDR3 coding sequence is TGCAGTGCTCACCAGGCGATGAACACTGAAGCTTTCTTT.

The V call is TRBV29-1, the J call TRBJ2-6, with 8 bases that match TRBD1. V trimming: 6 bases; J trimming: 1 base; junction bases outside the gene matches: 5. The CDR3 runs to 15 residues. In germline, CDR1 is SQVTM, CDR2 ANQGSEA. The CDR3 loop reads CSVRTGTSGANVLTF. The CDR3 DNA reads TGCAGCGTCCGGACAGGGACGTCTGGGGCCAACGTCCTGACTTTC.

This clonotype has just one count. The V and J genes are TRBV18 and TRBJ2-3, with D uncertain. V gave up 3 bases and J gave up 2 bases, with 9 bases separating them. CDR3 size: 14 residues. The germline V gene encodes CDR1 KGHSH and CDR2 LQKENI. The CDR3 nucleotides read TGTGCCAGCTCACCGTCACAGATCACAGATACGCAGTATTTT. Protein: CASSPSQITDTQYF.

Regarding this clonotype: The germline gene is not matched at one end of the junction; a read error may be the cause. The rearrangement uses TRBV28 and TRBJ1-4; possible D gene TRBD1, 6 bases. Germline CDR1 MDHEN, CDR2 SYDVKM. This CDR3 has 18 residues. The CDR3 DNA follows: TGTGCCAGCAGTTCGATATCCCAGGACGGGGGCTATAATGAAAAACCGTTTTTT. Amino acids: CASSSISQDGGYNEKPFF.

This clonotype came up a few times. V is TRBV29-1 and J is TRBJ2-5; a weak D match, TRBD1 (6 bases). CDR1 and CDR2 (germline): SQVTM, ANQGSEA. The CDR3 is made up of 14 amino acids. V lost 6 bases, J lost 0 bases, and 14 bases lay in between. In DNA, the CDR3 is TGCAGCGTGCGCCTAGGGGGATACCAAGAGACCCAGTACTTC. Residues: CSVRLGGYQETQYF.

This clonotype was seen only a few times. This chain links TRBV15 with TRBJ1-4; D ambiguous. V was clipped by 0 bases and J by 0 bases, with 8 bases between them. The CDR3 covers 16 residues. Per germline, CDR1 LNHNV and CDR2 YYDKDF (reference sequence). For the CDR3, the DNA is TGTGCCACCAGCAGAGAGTGGGGTGCAACTAATGAAAAACTGTTTTTT. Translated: CATSREWGATNEKLFF. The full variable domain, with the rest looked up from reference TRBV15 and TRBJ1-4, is DAMVIQNPRYQVTQFGKPVTLSCSQTLNHNVMYWYQQKSSQAPKLLFHYYDKDFNNEADTPDNFQSRRPNTSFCFLDIRSPGLGDTAMYLCATSREWGATNEKLFFGSGTQLSVL.

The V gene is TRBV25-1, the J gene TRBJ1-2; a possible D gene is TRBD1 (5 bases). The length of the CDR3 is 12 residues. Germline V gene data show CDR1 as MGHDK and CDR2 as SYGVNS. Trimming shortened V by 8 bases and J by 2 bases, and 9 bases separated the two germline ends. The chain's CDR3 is CASGQDNYGYTF. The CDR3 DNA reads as TGTGCCAGCGGACAAGACAACTATGGCTACACCTTC.

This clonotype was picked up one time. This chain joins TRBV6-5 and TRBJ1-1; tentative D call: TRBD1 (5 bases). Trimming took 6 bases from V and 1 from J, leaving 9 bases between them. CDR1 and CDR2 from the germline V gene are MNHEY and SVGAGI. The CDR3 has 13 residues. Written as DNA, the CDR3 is TGTGCCAGCAGAAGGACACAGAACACTGAAGCTTTCTTT. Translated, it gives CASRRTQNTEAFF.

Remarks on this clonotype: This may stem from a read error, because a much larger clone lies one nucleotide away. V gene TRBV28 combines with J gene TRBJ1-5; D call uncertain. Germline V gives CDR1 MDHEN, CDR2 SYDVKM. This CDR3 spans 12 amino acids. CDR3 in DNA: TGTGCCAGCAGTATCAGTCATCAGCCCCTGCATTTT. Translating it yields CASSISHQPLHF. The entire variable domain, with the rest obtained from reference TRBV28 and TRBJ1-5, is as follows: DVKVTQSSRYLVKRTGEKVFLECVQDMDHENMFWYRQDPGLGLRLIYFSYDVKMKEKGDIPEGYSVSREKKERFSLILESASTNQTSMYLCASSISHQPLHFGDGTRLSIL.

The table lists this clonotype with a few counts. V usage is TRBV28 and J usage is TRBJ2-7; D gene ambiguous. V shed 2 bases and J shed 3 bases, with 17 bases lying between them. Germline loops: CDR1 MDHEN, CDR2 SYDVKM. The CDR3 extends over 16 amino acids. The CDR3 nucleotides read TGTGCCAGCAGTTTAAGCCTGAAATACTCAAACTACGAGCAGTACTTC. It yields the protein CASSLSLKYSNYEQYF.

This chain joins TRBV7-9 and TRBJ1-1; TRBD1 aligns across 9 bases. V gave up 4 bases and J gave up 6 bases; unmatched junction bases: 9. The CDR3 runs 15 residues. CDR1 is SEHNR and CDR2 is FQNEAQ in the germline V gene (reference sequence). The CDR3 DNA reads TGTGCCAGCAGCTACGCCGGGACAGGGAGGTCTGAAGCTTTCTTT. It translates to CASSYAGTGRSEAFF.

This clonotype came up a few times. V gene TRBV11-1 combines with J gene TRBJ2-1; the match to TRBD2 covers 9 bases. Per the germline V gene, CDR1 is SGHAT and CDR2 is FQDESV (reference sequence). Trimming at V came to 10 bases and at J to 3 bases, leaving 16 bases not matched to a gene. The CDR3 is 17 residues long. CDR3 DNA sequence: TGTGCCACCCGAGGAGCGGGGGGCTTAAGCCTCTACAATGAGCAGTTCTTC. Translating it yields CATRGAGGLSLYNEQFF. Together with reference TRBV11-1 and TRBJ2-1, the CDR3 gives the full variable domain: EAEVAQSPRYKITEKSQAVAFWCDPISGHATLYWYRQILGQGPELLVQFQDESVVDDSQLPKDRFSAERLKGVDSTLKIQPAELGDSAMYLCATRGAGGLSLYNEQFFGPGTRLTVL.

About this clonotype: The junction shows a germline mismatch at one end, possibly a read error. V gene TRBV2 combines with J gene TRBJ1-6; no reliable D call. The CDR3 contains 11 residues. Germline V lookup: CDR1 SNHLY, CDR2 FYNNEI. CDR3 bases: TGTGCCAGCAGATCAACGGGATTGGTCTACTTT. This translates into CASRSTGLVYF.

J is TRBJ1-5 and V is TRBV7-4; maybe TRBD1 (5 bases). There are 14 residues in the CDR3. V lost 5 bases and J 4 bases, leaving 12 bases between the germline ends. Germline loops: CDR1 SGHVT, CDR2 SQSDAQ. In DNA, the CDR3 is TGTGCCAGCAGCCGTGGGACCGATAATCAGCCCCAGCATTTT. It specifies CASSRGTDNQPQHF.

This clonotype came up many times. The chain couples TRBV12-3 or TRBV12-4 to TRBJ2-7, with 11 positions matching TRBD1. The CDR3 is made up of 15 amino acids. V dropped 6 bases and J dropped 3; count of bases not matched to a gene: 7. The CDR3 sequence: CASSRGTGGVYEQYF. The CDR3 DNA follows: TGTGCCAGCAGCCGCGGGACAGGGGGGGTCTACGAGCAGTACTTC.

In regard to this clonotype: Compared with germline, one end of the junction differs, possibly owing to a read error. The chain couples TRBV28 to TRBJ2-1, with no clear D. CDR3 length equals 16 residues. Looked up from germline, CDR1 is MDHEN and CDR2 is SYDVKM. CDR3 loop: CASTLFPSPFYNEQFF. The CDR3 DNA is TGTGCCAGCACTTTATTTCCCTCCCCTTTCTACAATGAGCAGTTCTTC.

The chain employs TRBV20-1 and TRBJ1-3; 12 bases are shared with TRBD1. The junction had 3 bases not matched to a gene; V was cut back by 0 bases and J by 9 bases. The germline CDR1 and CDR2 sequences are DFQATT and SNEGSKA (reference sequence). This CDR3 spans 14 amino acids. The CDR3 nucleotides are TGCAGTGCTAGAGATGGGGACAGGGGGCTCACCATATATTTT. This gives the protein CSARDGDRGLTIYF.

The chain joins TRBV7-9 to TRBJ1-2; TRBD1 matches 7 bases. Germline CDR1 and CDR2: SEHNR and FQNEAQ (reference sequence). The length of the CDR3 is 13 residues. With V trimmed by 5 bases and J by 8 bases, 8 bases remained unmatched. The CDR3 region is CASSADRVMGYTF. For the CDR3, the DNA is TGTGCCAGCAGCGCCGACAGGGTTATGGGCTACACCTTC.

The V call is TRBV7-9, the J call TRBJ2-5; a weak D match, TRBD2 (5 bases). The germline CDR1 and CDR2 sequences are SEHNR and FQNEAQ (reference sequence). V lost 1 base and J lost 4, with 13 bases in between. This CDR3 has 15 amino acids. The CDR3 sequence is CASSLDLGEGETQYF. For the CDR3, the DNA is TGTGCCAGCAGCTTAGATTTGGGAGAGGGAGAGACCCAGTACTTC.

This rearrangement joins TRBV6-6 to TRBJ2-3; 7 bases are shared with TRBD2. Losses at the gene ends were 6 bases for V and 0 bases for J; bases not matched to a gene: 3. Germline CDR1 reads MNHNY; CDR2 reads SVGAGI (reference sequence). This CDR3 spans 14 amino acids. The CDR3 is CASRLTSSTDTQYF. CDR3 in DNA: TGTGCCAGCAGGCTGACTAGCAGCACAGATACGCAGTATTTT.

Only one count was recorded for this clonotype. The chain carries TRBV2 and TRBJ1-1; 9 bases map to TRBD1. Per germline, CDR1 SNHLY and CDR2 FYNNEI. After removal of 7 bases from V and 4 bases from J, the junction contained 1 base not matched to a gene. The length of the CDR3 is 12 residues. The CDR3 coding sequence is TGTGCCAGCAACAGGGGGCCCACTGAAGCTTTCTTT. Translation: CASNRGPTEAFF.

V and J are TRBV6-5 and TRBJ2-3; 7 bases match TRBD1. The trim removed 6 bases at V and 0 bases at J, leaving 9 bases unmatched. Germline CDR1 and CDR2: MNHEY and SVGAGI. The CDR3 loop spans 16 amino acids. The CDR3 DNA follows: TGTGCCAGCAGCCACGGCGCGACAGGGAGCACAGATACGCAGTATTTT. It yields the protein CASSHGATGSTDTQYF.

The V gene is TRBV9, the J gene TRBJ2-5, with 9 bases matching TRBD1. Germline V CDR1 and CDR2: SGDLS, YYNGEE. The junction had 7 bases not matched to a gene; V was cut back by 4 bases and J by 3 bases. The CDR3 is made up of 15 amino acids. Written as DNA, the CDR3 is TGTGCCAGCAGCAGGGACAGGGAGACCAAAGAGACCCAGTACTTC. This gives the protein CASSRDRETKETQYF.

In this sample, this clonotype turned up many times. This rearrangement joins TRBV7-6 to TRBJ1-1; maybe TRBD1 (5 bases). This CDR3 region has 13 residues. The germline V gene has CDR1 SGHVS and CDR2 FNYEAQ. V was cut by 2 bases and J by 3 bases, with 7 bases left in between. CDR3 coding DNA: TGTGCCAGCAGCTTATCCAGGGACACTGAAGCTTTCTTT. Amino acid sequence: CASSLSRDTEAFF.

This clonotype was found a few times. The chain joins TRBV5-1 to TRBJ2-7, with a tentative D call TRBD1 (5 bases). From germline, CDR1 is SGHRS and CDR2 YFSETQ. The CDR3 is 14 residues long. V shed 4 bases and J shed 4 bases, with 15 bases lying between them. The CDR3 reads CASSGLAGPYEQYF. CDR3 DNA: TGCGCCAGCAGCGGGTTGGCAGGGCCTTACGAGCAGTACTTC.

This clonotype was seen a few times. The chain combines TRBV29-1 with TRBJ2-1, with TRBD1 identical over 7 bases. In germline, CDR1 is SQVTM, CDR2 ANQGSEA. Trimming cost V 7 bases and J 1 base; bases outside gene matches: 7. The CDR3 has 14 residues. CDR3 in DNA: TGCAGCGCCCTGGGACAGAAATCCTACAATGAGCAGTTCTTC. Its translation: CSALGQKSYNEQFF.

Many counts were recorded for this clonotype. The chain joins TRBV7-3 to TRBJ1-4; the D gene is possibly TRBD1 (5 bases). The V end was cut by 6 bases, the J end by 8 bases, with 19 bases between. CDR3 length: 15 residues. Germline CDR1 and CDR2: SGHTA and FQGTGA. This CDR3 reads CASRHRGREGEKLFF. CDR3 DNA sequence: TGTGCCAGCAGACATAGAGGCAGAGAGGGGGAAAAACTGTTTTTT. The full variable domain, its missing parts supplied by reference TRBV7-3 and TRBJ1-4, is GAGVSQTPSNKVTEKGKYVELRCDPISGHTALYWYRQSLGQGPEFLIYFQGTGAADDSGLPNDRFFAVRPEGSVSTLKIQRTERGDSAVYLCASRHRGREGEKLFFGSGTQLSVL.